These 6 T cell receptor beta chains share one sample of origin, sequenced in a study of blood T cell repertoires in COVID-19. TCRdb's copy holds only in-frame clones and misses some; the assay was immunoSEQ multiplex PCR. The data show around 700,000 clones, with about 87% seen just once and 0.2% to 0.3% held by the top ten. Sequenced input: peripheral blood. Receptors originate from a woman aged 18-35 years with acute or convalescent COVID-19.

This clone was seen more than once but under ten times. The chain links TRBV12-5 to TRBJ1-6; 7 positions agree with TRBD1. This CDR3 is built from 14 residues. Germline assignment: CDR1 LGHNT and CDR2 FRNRAP. The ends lost 6 bases at V and 7 bases at J; junction bases unmatched: 6. The chain's CDR3 is CASGSDRWNSPLHF. The DNA for the CDR3 is TGTGCTAGTGGCTCGGACAGGTGGAATTCACCCCTCCACTTT.

As concerns this clone: Other DNA variants within this sample encode the same CDR3. The rearrangement links TRBV5-1 to TRBJ2-7; TRBD1 matches at 10 bases. Trimming removed 4 bases from V and 4 bases from J; junction bases left unmatched: 8. CDR3 length: 15 amino acids. Per the germline V gene, CDR1 is SGHRS and CDR2 is YFSETQ. CDR3 coding DNA: TGCGCCAGCAGCCCAGAGGGGGGACAGGGGTACGAGCAGTACTTC. Translating it yields CASSPEGGQGYEQYF.

A remark on this clone: Other nucleotide sequences from this sample produce the same CDR3. The chain is built from TRBV6-5 and TRBJ1-5; TRBD1 is a possible D gene (5 bases). V lost 4 bases and J lost 2, with 9 bases in between. CDR1 MNHEY and CDR2 SVGAGI come from the germline V gene. The CDR3 consists of 14 residues. CDR3 region: CASSFLGGNQPQHF. The CDR3, as DNA: TGTGCCAGCAGTTTTCTAGGGGGCAATCAGCCCCAGCATTTT.

The chain joins TRBV6-2 or TRBV6-3 to TRBJ2-5; D uncertain. V was shortened by 1 base and J by 1 base, with 4 bases between the two germline ends. This CDR3 spans 13 amino acids. The germline CDR1 and CDR2 sequences are MNHEY and SVGEGT. The CDR3 sequence is CASSYYSQETQYF. The CDR3 region has the DNA TGTGCCAGCAGTTACTACTCCCAAGAGACCCAGTACTTC.

The J gene is TRBJ2-2, the V gene TRBV7-3; 10 bases line up with TRBD2. Germline-derived CDR1 and CDR2 are SGHTA and FQGTGA. This CDR3 contains 17 residues. The J segment lost 4 bases and the V segment lost 1 base, leaving 6 bases of the junction unmatched. CDR3 sequence reads: CASSLSGSGGTTGELFF. In DNA form, the CDR3 reads TGTGCCAGCAGCTTAAGTGGTAGCGGGGGGACCACCGGGGAGCTGTTTTTT.

The chain employs TRBV10-1 and TRBJ1-2; D not certain. CDR1 and CDR2 (germline): WNHNN, SYGVQD (reference sequence). The CDR3 is 17 amino acids. V was cut by 2 bases and J by 0 bases, with 16 bases left in between. The CDR3 region is CASSETAEEQSNYGYTF. CDR3 DNA: TGCGCCAGCAGTGAGACCGCTGAGGAGCAGTCTAACTATGGCTACACCTTC.